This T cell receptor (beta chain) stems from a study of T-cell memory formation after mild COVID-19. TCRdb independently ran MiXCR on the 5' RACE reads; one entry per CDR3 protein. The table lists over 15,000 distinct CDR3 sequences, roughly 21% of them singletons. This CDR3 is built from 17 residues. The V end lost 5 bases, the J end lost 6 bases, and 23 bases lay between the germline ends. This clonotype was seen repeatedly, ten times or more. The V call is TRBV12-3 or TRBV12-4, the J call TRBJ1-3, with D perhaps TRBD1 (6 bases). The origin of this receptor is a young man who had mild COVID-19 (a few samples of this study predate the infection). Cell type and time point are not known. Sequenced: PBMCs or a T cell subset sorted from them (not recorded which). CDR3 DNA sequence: TGTGCCAGCAGTCCAGGGGTCCCGGACAGCTTTGAAAACACCATATATTTT. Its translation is CASSPGVPDSFENTIYF.